These T cell receptor beta chains were read from a single sample in a study of identical twins. TCRdb fed the 5' RACE reads into MiXCR, producing one record per CDR3 protein. The sample carries a few hundred thousand distinct CDR3 sequences, around a sixth recorded once. Source material: naive T cells sorted from blood. These receptors were collected from a man in his fifties or sixties in good health. Both conserved end residues are part of each CDR3. The D gene is left open where the match is weak. Expanded clones are given a class, and other clones once, few, many or no size at all.

D	size	V	J	DNA	CDR3
NA	few	TRBV4-1	TRBJ2-2	TGCGCCAGCAGCCTCAGGGGGGGAGAGTGGTTCGGGGAGCTGTTTTTT	CASSLRGGEWFGELFF
TRBD2	few	TRBV28	TRBJ2-3	TGTGCCAGCCGGACTAGCGGAATGCCGGATACGCAGTATTTT	CASRTSGMPDTQYF
NA	few	TRBV12-3/TRBV12-4	TRBJ2-1	TGTGCCAGCAGCTTTGCAGGGTGGAATGAGCAGTTCTTC	CASSFAGWNEQFF
TRBD2	many	TRBV4-3	TRBJ2-1	TGCGCCAGCAGCCAAGGGGGTAGCGGGGTTTTCATCAATGAGCAGTTCTTC	CASSQGGSGVFINEQFF
NA	NA	TRBV5-5	TRBJ2-3	TGTGCCAGCAGCTTCGACGGGAGAATAGATACGCAGTATTTT	CASSFDGRIDTQYF
NA	NA	TRBV3-1	TRBJ1-2	TGTGCCAGCAGCCAGAATCCCCAAGTTTATGGCTACACCTTC	CASSQNPQVYGYTF
TRBD1	NA	TRBV20-1	TRBJ2-5	TGCAGTGCTAGCCAGGGGACAGAAGAGACCCAGTACTTC	CSASQGTEETQYF
TRBD1	few	TRBV11-2	TRBJ1-1	TGTGCCAGCAGCTTAGCGACAGGGGGGAACACTGAAGCTTTCTTT	CASSLATGGNTEAFF
NA	many	TRBV20-1	TRBJ2-2	TGCAGTGCTAGAGGTCTCTCGGACTATGCTAAGCTGTTTTTT	CSARGLSDYAKLFF
NA	few	TRBV29-1	TRBJ2-1	TGCAGCGTCCGAGTGGGGGGTGAGCAGTTCTTC	CSVRVGGEQFF
TRBD1	many	TRBV10-3	TRBJ1-3	TGTGCCATCAGATCCGGGACAGGAACCAACACCATATATTTT	CAIRSGTGTNTIYF
NA	few	TRBV5-1	TRBJ2-3	TGCGCCAGCAGCGGGAGGTTCGGTGATACGCAGTATTTT	CASSGRFGDTQYF
NA	many	TRBV12-3/TRBV12-4	TRBJ2-1	TGTGCCAGCATCTCTTCCGAGCGGGAGCAGTTCTTC	CASISSEREQFF
NA	NA	TRBV2	TRBJ2-3	TGTGCCAGCAGTGATAGGGGACCCGCTAGCACAGATACGCAGTATTTT	CASSDRGPASTDTQYF
NA	many	TRBV20-1	TRBJ2-7	TGCAGTGCTAGACCTGGGGGAACCTTCTCCTACGAGCAGTACTTC	CSARPGGTFSYEQYF
TRBD1	NA	TRBV4-2	TRBJ2-3	TGTGCCAGCAGCATGACGGACAGGGCCACGCAGTATTTT	CASSMTDRATQYF